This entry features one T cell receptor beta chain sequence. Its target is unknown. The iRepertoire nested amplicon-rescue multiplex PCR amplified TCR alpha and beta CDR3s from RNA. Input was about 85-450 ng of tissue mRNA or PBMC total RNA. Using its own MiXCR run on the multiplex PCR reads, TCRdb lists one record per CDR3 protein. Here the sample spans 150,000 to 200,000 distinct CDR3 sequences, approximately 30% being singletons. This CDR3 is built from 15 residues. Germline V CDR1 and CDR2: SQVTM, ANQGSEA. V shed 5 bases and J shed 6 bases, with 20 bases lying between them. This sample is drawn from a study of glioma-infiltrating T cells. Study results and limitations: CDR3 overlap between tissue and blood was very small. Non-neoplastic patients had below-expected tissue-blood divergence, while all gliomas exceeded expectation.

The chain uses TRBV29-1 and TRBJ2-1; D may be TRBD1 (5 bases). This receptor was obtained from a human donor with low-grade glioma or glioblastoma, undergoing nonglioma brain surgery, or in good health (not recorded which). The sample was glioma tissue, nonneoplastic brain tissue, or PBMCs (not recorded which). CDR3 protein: CSVLAPARAANEQFF. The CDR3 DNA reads TGCAGCGTTTTGGCACCCGCCAGGGCGGCCAATGAGCAGTTCTTC.